These 17 T cell receptor beta chains were all obtained from the same sample, sequenced in a study of blood T cell repertoires in COVID-19 (dated by TCRdb to 2018 to 2021). The method behind the library was the immunoSEQ multiplex PCR assay. As stored in TCRdb, this immuneACCESS dataset retains in-frame rearrangements with V and J assigned. A fraction of the clones does not appear; measured against another copy, unresolved V genes explain less than half of the discrepancy, and the remainder lacks a known reason. Recorded for this sample are 250,000 to 300,000 clones; 70% to 85% of them occurred a single time. Of the sample, about 3.5% falls within the top ten clones. The specimen sequenced was peripheral blood. The source is a woman aged 80 or over with acute or convalescent COVID-19.

V is TRBV5-1 and J is TRBJ2-7, with 7 bases lining up with TRBD1. The CDR3 is made up of 16 amino acids. The V and J ends lost 0 bases and 5 bases, in that order; junction bases with no gene match: 11. Per the germline V gene, CDR1 is SGHRS and CDR2 is YFSETQ. Here the CDR3 reads CASSLGGRGTFHEQYF. In DNA, the CDR3 is TGCGCCAGCAGCTTGGGTGGCAGGGGGACCTTCCACGAGCAGTACTTC.

The J gene is TRBJ2-7, the V gene TRBV4-3; possibly TRBD1 for D (5 bases). CDR3 size: 15 residues. CDR1 and CDR2 from the germline V gene are LGHNA and YSLEER. Deletions cut 4 bases from V and 4 bases from J, with 17 bases between. Written as DNA, the CDR3 is TGCGCCAGCAGCCGCCTCGTGTCCTCAGGGTACGAGCAGTACTTC. The encoded protein is CASSRLVSSGYEQYF.

V gene TRBV18 combines with J gene TRBJ1-4; D is undetermined. Germline CDR1 KGHSH, CDR2 LQKENI. The V gene lost 0 bases and the J gene lost 8 bases, with 10 bases spanning the gap. This CDR3 contains 14 residues. CDR3 sequence reads: CASSPPEFSEKLFF. In DNA, the CDR3 is TGTGCCAGCTCACCACCGGAGTTTTCCGAAAAACTGTTTTTT.

The chain is built from TRBV11-1 and TRBJ1-2; no clear D gene. This CDR3 has 14 amino acids. Deletions cut 0 bases from V and 3 bases from J, with 8 bases between. Per germline, CDR1 SGHAT and CDR2 FQDESV (reference sequence). CDR3 protein: CASSLAFGDYGYTF. DNA for the CDR3: TGTGCCAGCAGCTTAGCCTTCGGGGACTATGGCTACACCTTC.

The V and J genes are TRBV7-8 and TRBJ1-3; D may be TRBD1 (5 bases). Trimming stripped 3 bases from V and 3 bases from J, with 6 bases between. This CDR3 has 13 amino acids. Germline V gene data show CDR1 as SGHVS and CDR2 as FQNEAQ. CDR3 bases: TGTGCCAGCAGCTTCAGGGTTGGAAACACCATATATTTT. This sequence encodes CASSFRVGNTIYF.

This clone has more than one count but fewer than ten. The chain carries TRBV4-1 and TRBJ2-1; no definite D call. The CDR3 length is 16 residues. V lost 3 bases and J lost 0, with 12 bases in between. Germline CDR1 and CDR2: MGHRA and YSYEKL. Here the CDR3 DNA reads TGCGCCAGCAGCCACAGAGACTGGAGCTCCTACAATGAGCAGTTCTTC. Translated: CASSHRDWSSYNEQFF.

This clone has just a few counts. The genes are TRBV6-6 and TRBJ2-7; TRBD1 matches at 8 bases. V was pared by 6 bases and J by 6 bases, with 10 bases of the junction left unmatched. This CDR3 contains 14 residues. Germline CDR1 reads MNHNY; CDR2 reads SVGAGI (reference sequence). The CDR3 region is CASRMTGATGEQYF. CDR3 in DNA: TGTGCCAGCAGAATGACAGGGGCGACGGGCGAGCAGTACTTC.

The chain combines TRBV4-3 with TRBJ2-3; D is perhaps TRBD1 (5 bases). This CDR3 contains 16 residues. V lost 1 base and J 7 bases, leaving 18 bases between the germline ends. CDR1 and CDR2 (germline): LGHNA, YSLEER. The CDR3 sequence is CASSQATAIGQNTQYF. The DNA of the CDR3 is TGCGCCAGCAGCCAAGCGACAGCTATTGGCCAAAATACGCAGTATTTT.

The chain joins TRBV5-5 to TRBJ2-2; 10 bases fit TRBD2. The CDR3 covers 17 residues. Looked up from germline, CDR1 is SGHKS and CDR2 is YYEKEE (reference sequence). The junction had 8 bases not matched to a gene; V was cut back by 2 bases and J by 4 bases. The CDR3 loop is CASSFASGRGGTGELFF. The CDR3 DNA sequence: TGTGCCAGCAGCTTTGCTAGCGGGAGAGGGGGCACCGGGGAGCTGTTTTTT. The full variable domain, completed using reference TRBV5-5 and TRBJ2-2, is DAGVTQSPTHLIKTRGQQVTLRCSPISGHKSVSWYQQVLGQGPQFIFQYYEKEERGRGNFPDRFSARQFPNYSSELNVNALLLGDSALYLCASSFASGRGGTGELFFGEGSRLTVL.

This clone was detected a few times. The CDR3 reads CASSDPGAMRTEAFF. CDR3 nucleotides: TGCGCCAGCAGTGACCCGGGAGCCATGAGAACTGAAGCTTTCTTT. The chain links TRBV10-1 to TRBJ1-1; no clear D. This CDR3 contains 15 residues. V was trimmed by 3 bases and J by 5 bases, leaving 16 bases between them. CDR1 and CDR2 (germline): WNHNN, SYGVQD (reference sequence).

The gene calls are TRBV25-1 and TRBJ2-7; the match to TRBD2 covers 7 bases. With V trimmed by 6 bases and J by 6 bases, 5 bases remained unmatched. The CDR3 consists of 12 residues. The germline gives CDR1 MGHDK, CDR2 SYGVNS. CDR3 coding DNA: TGTGCCAGCAGCCGACTAGCAGGCGAGCAGTACTTC. Encoded protein: CASSRLAGEQYF.

The V call is TRBV2, the J call TRBJ2-7, with TRBD1 identical over 9 bases. J gave up 6 bases and V 6 bases, and 3 bases lay outside the gene matches. Germline V lookup: CDR1 SNHLY, CDR2 FYNNEI. The CDR3 sequence is 12 residues long. CDR3 DNA sequence: TGTGCCAGCAGAGAGGACAGGGGCGAGCAGTACTTC. It specifies CASREDRGEQYF.

This chain links TRBV3-1 (or the pseudogene TRBV3-2) with TRBJ2-3; 9 bases are shared with TRBD2. Germline V gene lookup returns CDR1 LGHDT and CDR2 YNNKEL (reference sequence). Unmatched junction bases numbered 12, after V lost 3 bases and J lost 2 bases. The CDR3 totals 18 residues. CDR3 protein: CASSHRPLSGGNTDTQYF. DNA for the CDR3: TGTGCCAGCAGCCACCGACCCCTTAGCGGGGGAAACACAGATACGCAGTATTTT.

The gene calls are TRBV29-1 and TRBJ1-2; 8 bases agree with TRBD1. The CDR3 extends over 14 amino acids. The V gene end was trimmed by 5 bases and the J gene end by 2 bases; junction bases not matched to a gene: 7. CDR1 and CDR2 from the germline V gene are SQVTM and ANQGSEA. CDR3 DNA: TGCAGCGTTCCTGGACAGGGAACCAACTATGGCTACACCTTC. It translates to CSVPGQGTNYGYTF.

This rearrangement joins TRBV4-3 to TRBJ1-1; D unclear. Looked up from germline, CDR1 is LGHNA and CDR2 is YSLEER. Between the trimmed V and J ends, which lost 0 bases and 6 bases, there was a span of 11 bases. CDR3 length: 14 amino acids. Written as DNA, the CDR3 is TGCGCCAGCAGCCAAGATCGCCGGGGTCCTGAAGCTTTCTTT. Translation gives CASSQDRRGPEAFF.

The chain combines TRBV7-9 with TRBJ1-2, with D perhaps TRBD1 (5 bases). The germline V gene has CDR1 SEHNR and CDR2 FQNEAQ (reference sequence). Trimming took off 5 bases at V and 4 bases at J, with 17 bases between the two ends. The CDR3 sequence is 15 residues long. The CDR3 is CASSRDGGAGYGYTF. Written as DNA, the CDR3 is TGTGCCAGCAGCCGCGACGGGGGTGCTGGCTATGGCTACACCTTC.

The CDR3 sequence: CASSAGTSGTHNEQFF. The CDR3 DNA is TGCGCCAGCAGTGCCGGGACTAGCGGGACACACAATGAGCAGTTCTTC. V and J are TRBV10-1 and TRBJ2-1; 13 nucleotides line up with TRBD2. The germline gives CDR1 WNHNN, CDR2 SYGVQD (reference sequence). The V gene end was trimmed by 4 bases and the J gene end by 5 bases; junction bases not matched to a gene: 5. The CDR3 is 16 residues long.